This TCR beta chain derives from a study of CD8 T cells in Susac syndrome. CD8+ and CD4+ T cells circulating in blood were sequenced for TCR beta. Controls matched for age and sex were healthy donors. The authors negatively isolated CD8+ and CD4+ T cells and FACS-enriched TEMRA cells. This CDR3 has 11 amino acids. Per germline, CDR1 SGHAT and CDR2 FQNNGV. Trimming left V 5 bases short and J 2 bases short, with 4 bases between. In its sample, this clonotype was seen a few times. Random hexamers were used to reverse transcribe roughly 0.45 to 1 ug of RNA. Across 54 Vbeta and 13 Jbeta, immunoSEQ multiplex PCR amplified TCR beta CDR3. TCRdb processed the immunoSEQ multiplex PCR reads anew with MiXCR; each CDR3 protein has one entry. The sample yields 100,000 to 150,000 distinct CDR3 sequences, around 94% seen once.

The sample was CD4+ T cells from PBMCs. The sequence was collected from a human donor in good health. This sequence joins TRBV11-2 and TRBJ2-7; D is ambiguous. In DNA, the CDR3 is TGTGCCAGCAGCCGGGCCTACGAGCAGTACTTC. It encodes CASSRAYEQYF.